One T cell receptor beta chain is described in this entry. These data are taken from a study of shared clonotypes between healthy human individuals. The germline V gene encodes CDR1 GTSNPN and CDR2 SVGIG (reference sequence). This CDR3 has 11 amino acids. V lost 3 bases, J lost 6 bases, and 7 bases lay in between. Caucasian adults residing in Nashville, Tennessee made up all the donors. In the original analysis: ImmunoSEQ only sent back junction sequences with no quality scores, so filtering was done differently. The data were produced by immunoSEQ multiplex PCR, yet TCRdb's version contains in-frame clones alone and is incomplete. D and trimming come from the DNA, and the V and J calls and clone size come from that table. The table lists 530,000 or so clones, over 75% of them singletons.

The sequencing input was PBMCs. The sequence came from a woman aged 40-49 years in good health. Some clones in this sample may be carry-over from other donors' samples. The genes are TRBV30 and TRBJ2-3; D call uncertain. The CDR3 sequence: CAWSFGDTQYF. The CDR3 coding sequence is TGTGCCTGGAGCTTCGGGGATACGCAGTATTTT. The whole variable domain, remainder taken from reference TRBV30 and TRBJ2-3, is SQTIHQWPATLVQPVGSPLSLECTVEGTSNPNLYWYRQAAGRGLQLLFYSVGIGQISSEVPQNLSASRPQDRQFILSSKKLLLSDSGFYLCAWSFGDTQYFGPGTRLTVL.